This T cell receptor (beta chain) comes out of a study of T cells after yellow fever vaccination. V was pared by 3 bases and J by 10 bases, with 9 bases between. Germline lookup yields CDR1 SGHRS and CDR2 YFSETQ. The CDR3 length is 11 residues. TCRdb re-called the 5' RACE reads with MiXCR, one entry per CDR3 protein. The sample yields 450,000 to 550,000 distinct CDR3 sequences, around 21% seen once. V gene TRBV5-1 combines with J gene TRBJ2-3; D gene uncertain. The sequence was collected from a young man who received the YFV17D yellow fever vaccine. The input for sequencing was PBMCs, taken 15 days after the yellow fever booster vaccination. CDR3 coding DNA: TGCGCCAGCAGCTCCGGTGGATCGCAGTATTTT. It is translated as CASSSGGSQYF. Looking up the rest from reference TRBV5-1 and TRBJ2-3 gives the full variable domain: KAGVTQTPRYLIKTRGQQVTLSCSPISGHRSVSWYQQTPGQGLQFLFEYFSETQRNKGNFPGRFSGRQFSNSRSEMNVSTLELGDSALYLCASSSGGSQYFGPGTRLTVL.